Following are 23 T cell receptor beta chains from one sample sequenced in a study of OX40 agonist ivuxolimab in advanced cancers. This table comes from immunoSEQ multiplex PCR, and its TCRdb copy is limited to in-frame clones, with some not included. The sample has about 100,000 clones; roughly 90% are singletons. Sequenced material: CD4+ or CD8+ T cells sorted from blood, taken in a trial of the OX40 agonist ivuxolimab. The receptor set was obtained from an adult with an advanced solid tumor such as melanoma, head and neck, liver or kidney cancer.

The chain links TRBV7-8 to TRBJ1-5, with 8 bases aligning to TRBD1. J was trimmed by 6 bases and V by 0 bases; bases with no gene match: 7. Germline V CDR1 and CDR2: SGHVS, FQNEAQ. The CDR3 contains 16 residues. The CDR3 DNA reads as TGTGCCAGCAGCTTAGCCTTTGACAGGGGATCTCAGCCCCAGCATTTT. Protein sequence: CASSLAFDRGSQPQHF.

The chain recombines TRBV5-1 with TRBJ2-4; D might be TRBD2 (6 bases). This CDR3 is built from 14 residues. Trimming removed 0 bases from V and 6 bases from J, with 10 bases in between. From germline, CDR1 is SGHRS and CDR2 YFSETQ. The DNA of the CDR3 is TGCGCCAGCAGCTTGGTACTGGGGGGAAACATTCAGTACTTC. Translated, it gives CASSLVLGGNIQYF.

For the CDR3, the DNA is TGTGCCAGCTCAGGGGACCACGAGCAGTACTTC. Its protein product is CASSGDHEQYF. The chain uses TRBV6-5 and TRBJ2-7; possibly TRBD1 for D (6 bases). V was cut by 8 bases and J by 5 bases, with 10 bases left in between. The CDR3 runs to 11 residues. Germline V gives CDR1 MNHEY, CDR2 SVGAGI.

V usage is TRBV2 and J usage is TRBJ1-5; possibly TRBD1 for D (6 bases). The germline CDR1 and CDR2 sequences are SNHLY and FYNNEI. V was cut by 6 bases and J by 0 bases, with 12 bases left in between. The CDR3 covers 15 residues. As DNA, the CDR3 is TGTGCCAGCAGCGCCCAGGGGATTAGCAATCAGCCCCAGCATTTT. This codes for CASSAQGISNQPQHF.

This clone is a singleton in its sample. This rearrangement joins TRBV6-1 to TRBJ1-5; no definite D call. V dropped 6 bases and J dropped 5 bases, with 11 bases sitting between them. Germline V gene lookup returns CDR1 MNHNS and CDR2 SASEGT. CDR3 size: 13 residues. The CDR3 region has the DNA TGTGCCAGCAGCGTGGACGGTTATCAGCCCCAGCATTTT. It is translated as CASSVDGYQPQHF.

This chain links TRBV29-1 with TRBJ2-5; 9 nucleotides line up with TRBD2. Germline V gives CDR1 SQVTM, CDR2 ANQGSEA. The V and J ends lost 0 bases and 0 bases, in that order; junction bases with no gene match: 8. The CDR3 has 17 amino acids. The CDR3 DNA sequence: TGCAGCGTTGAAGATCCCAAAAGCGGGGGGCACCAAGAGACCCAGTACTTC. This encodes CSVEDPKSGGHQETQYF.

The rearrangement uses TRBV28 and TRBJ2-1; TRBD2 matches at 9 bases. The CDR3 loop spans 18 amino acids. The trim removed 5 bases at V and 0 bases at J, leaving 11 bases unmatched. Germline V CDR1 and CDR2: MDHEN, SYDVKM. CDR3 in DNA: TGTGCCAGCAGTCCTCTAGCGGGACGGGGAGGCTCCTACAATGAGCAGTTCTTC. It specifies CASSPLAGRGGSYNEQFF.

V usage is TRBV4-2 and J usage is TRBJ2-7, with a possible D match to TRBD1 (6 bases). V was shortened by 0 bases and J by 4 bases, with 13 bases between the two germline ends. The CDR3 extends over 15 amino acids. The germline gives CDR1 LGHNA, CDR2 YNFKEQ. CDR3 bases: TGTGCCAGCAGCCAAGATTTCGGACAGCCTTACGAGCAGTACTTC. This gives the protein CASSQDFGQPYEQYF.

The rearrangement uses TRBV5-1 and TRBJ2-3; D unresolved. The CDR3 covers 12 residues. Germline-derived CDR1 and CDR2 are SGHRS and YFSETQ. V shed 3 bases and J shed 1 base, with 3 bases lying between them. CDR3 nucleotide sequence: TGCGCCAGCAGCTATCGCACAGATACGCAGTATTTT. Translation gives CASSYRTDTQYF. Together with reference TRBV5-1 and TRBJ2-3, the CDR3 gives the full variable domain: KAGVTQTPRYLIKTRGQQVTLSCSPISGHRSVSWYQQTPGQGLQFLFEYFSETQRNKGNFPGRFSGRQFSNSRSEMNVSTLELGDSALYLCASSYRTDTQYFGPGTRLTVL.

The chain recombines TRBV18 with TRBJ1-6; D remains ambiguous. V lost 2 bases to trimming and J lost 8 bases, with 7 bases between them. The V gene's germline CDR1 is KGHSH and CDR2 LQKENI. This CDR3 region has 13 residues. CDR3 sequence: CASSPGSYSPLHF. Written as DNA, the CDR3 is TGTGCCAGCTCACCAGGGAGCTATTCACCCCTCCACTTT.

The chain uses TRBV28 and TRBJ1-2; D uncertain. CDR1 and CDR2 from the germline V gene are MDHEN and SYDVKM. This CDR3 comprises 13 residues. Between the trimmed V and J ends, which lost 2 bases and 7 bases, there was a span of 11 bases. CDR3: CASSLINRSGYTF. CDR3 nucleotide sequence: TGTGCCAGCAGTTTAATCAACAGATCTGGCTACACCTTC.

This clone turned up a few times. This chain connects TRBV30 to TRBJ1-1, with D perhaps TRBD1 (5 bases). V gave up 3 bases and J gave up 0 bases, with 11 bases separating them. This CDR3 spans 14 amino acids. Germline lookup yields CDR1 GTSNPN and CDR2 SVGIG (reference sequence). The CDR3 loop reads CAWRRGRMNTEAFF. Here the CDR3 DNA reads TGTGCCTGGAGGCGGGGGAGAATGAACACTGAAGCTTTCTTT.

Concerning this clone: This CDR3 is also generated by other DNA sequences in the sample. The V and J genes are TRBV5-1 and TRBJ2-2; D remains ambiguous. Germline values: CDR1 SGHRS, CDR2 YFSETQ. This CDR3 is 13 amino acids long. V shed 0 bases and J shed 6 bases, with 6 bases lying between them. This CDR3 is CASSLVGAGELFF. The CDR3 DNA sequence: TGCGCCAGCAGCTTGGTTGGGGCCGGGGAGCTGTTTTTT.

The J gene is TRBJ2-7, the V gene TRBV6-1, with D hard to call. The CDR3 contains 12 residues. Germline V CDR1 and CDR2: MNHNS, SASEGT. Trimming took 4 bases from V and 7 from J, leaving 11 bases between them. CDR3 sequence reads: CASSVLYGEQYF. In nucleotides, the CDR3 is TGTGCCAGCAGTGTGTTGTATGGGGAGCAGTACTTC.

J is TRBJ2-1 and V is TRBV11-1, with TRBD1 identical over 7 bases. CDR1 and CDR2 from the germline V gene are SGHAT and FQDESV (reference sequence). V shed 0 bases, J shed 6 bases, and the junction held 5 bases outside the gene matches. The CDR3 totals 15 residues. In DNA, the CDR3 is TGTGCCAGCAGCTTAGCGGACAGGTCGCGCAATGAGCAGTTCTTC. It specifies CASSLADRSRNEQFF.

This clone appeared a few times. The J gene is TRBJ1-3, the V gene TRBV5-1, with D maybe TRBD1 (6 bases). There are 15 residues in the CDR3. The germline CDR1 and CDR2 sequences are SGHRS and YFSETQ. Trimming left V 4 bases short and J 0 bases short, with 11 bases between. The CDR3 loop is CASSATGRSGNTIYF. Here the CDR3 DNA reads TGCGCCAGCAGCGCCACAGGGCGCTCTGGAAACACCATATATTTT.

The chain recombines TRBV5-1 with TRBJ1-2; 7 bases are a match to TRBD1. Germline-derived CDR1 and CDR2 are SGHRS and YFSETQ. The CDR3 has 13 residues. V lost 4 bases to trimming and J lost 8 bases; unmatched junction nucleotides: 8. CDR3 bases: TGCGCCAGCAGCCCCGACAGGGACTTAGGCTACACCTTC. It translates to CASSPDRDLGYTF.

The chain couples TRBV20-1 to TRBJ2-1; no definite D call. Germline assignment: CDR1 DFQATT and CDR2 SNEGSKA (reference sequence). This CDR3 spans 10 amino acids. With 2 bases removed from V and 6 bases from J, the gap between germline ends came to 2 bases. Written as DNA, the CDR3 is TGCAGTGCTAGAATCAATGAGCAGTTCTTC. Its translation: CSARINEQFF.

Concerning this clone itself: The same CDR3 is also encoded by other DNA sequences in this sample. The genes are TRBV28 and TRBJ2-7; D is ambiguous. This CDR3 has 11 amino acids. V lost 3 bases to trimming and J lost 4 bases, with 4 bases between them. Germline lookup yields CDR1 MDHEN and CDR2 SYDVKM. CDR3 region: CASSLGYEQYF. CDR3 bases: TGTGCCAGCAGTTTGGGTTACGAGCAGTACTTC.

DNA of the CDR3: TGCGCCAGCAGCTTGGTAGGGGGAAACTCTGGAAACACCATATATTTT. Amino acid sequence: CASSLVGGNSGNTIYF. The V gene is TRBV5-1, the J gene TRBJ1-3; D might be TRBD1 (6 bases). V was trimmed by 0 bases and J by 0 bases, leaving 10 bases between them. The CDR3 is made up of 16 amino acids. CDR1 and CDR2 from the germline V gene are SGHRS and YFSETQ.

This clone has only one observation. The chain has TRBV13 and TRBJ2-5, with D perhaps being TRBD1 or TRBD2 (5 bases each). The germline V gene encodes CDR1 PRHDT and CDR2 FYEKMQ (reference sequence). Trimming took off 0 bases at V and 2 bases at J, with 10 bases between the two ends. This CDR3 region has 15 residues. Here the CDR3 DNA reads TGTGCCAGCAGCTTAGGTCACGGGACGCAAGAGACCCAGTACTTC. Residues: CASSLGHGTQETQYF.

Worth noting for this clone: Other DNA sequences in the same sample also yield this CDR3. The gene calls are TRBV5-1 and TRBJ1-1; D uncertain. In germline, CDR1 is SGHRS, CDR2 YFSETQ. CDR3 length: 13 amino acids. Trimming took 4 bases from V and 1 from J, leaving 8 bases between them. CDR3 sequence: CASSLETNTEAFF. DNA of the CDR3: TGCGCCAGCAGCCTCGAAACGAACACTGAAGCTTTCTTT.

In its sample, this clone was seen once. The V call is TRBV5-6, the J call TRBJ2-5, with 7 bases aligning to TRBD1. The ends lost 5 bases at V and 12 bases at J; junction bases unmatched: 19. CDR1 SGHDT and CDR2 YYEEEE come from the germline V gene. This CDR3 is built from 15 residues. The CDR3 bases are TGTGCCAGCAGTTATGCCGGGACAGTTGTCGGGCGGGAGTACTTC. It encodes CASSYAGTVVGREYF.